This paragraph covers one T cell receptor (beta chain) sequence. This entry is derived from a study of blood T cell repertoires in COVID-19. Study in general: The United States, Italy and Spain were the sources of the acute and convalescent COVID-19 samples. T cells, B-cell-depleted T cells, or PBMCs provided the cDNA or gDNA that served as material.

The junction had 8 bases not matched to a gene; V was cut back by 7 bases and J by 0 bases. Looked up from germline, CDR1 is KGHDR and CDR2 is SFDVKD. The CDR3 has 16 residues. In the study's own analysis: For nucleated cells, counts were estimated from reference gene primer amplification. Generated by immunoSEQ multiplex PCR, the TCRdb table keeps only in-frame clones and is missing some. V and J calls and clone size are as listed in that table; D and trimming were resolved from the DNA. The repertoire includes over 250,000 clones, more than 75% of them detected once, and around 9.5% sits in the top ten.

The sequenced sample consisted of peripheral blood. This receptor was identified in a man in his forties who had recovered from COVID-19. The chain is built from TRBV24-1 and TRBJ1-5; 7 bases line up with TRBD1. CDR3 amino acids: CATRRSGQSSNQPQHF. In DNA, the CDR3 is TGTGCCACCAGGCGCTCGGGACAGAGTAGCAATCAGCCCCAGCATTTT.